This TCR beta chain was sequenced for a study of early T cells in non-severe SARS-CoV-2 infection (dated by TCRdb to the early 2020s). Study-level background: Because TCR sequencing relied on bulk RNA taken from unsorted whole blood, pairing of alpha and beta chains was not possible. General study outcomes and caveats: VDJdb matching was skewed toward anti-spike CD8 responses and likely underestimated virus-specific expansions, missing private and CD4 specificities.

From its cysteine to its phenylalanine, the CDR3 spans 17 amino acids. CDR3 DNA is the only sequence kept; it has 51 bases, read in frame from the first base. Reading the germline V gene gives CDR1 SGHTA and CDR2 FQGNSA. Trimming accounts for 5 bases at V and 0 bases at J, while the number of junction bases matched to no gene is 8. Set within a cohort of healthcare workers in London, UK, this nested case-control study involved weekly PCR testing of nasopharyngeal swabs along with blood sampling. Between 23 and 31 March 2020, the week of the UK lockdown, healthcare workers were enrolled and then followed up weekly for as long as 16 weeks. Remarks on this clonotype: Its cognate antigen has yet to be identified. Base qualities are not recorded, but no much larger clone differs from it by a single base.

Library preparation employed 5' RACE. Reads for this sample came from a NextSeq 500. In the TCR library protocol, unique molecular identifiers were attached to individual cDNA molecules to correct for PCR bias and sequencing error. Both TCR alpha and beta chains were sequenced, and tight co-correlation was observed between alpha and beta sequence abundances in each sample. As for the authors' bioinformatics: V gene, J gene and CDR3 annotation of TCR sequences was performed with Decombinator V4. TCRs were defined as expanded if a significant change between any two time points was detected under a Poisson model with p below 0.0001. TCR abundances were normalised to the total number of TCRs sequenced per sample and were expressed as counts per million. TRAV1-2 paired with TRAJ12, TRAJ20 or TRAJ33 defined MAIT TCRs, while TRAV10 paired with TRAJ18 defined iNKT TCRs. VDJdb, accessed on 1 November 2021, was searched for TCRs annotated for CMV, EBV and SARS-CoV-2, and TCRs annotated for more than one antigen were excluded. TCRdb took the public reads, trimmed them with fastp at Q25, ran MiXCR for clone calling and kept in-frame beta chains. Merged by CDR3 protein, the rows form single entries marked with the most common genes and DNA. The authors' filters were not applied to this entry. The sample table lists 71,000 or so distinct CDR3 sequences, approximately 15% of them with a count of one. Over 11% of the sample rests with the top ten.

In this chain, TRBV7-2 is recombined with TRBJ1-5, and TRBD1 aligns with 9 junction nucleotides. Sample: whole blood. The sequence was obtained from an adult who was a healthcare worker with PCR-confirmed SARS-CoV-2 infection or an uninfected control (not recorded which). The CDR3 region reads CASSHYGQGISNQPQHF. The DNA is TGTGCCAGCAGCCACTATGGACAGGGGATTAGCAATCAGCCCCAGCATTTT.